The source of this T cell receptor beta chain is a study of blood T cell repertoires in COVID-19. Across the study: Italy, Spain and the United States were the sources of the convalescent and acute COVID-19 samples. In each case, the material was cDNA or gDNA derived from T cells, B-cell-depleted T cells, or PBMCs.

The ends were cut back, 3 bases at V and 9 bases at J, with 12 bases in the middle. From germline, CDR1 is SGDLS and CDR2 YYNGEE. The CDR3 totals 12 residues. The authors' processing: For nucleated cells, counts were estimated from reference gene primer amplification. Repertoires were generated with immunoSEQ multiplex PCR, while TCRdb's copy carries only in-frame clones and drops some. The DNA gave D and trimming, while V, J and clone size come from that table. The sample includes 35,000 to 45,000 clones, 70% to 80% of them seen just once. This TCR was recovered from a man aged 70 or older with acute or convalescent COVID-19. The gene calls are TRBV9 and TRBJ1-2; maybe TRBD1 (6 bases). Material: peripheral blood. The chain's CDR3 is CASSAMDRSYTF. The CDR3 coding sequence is TGTGCCAGCAGCGCAATGGACAGAAGCTACACCTTC.